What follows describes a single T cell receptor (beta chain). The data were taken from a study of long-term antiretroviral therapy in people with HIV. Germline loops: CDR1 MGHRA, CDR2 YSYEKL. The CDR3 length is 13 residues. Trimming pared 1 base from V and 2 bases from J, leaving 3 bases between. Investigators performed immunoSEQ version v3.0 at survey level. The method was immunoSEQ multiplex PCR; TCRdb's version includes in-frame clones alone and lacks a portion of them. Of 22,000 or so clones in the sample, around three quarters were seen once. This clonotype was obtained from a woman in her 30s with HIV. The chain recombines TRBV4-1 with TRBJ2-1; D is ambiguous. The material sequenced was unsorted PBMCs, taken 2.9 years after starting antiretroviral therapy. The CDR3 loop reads CASSQGTYNEQFF. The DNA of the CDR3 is TGCGCCAGCAGCCAAGGGACCTACAATGAGCAGTTCTTC.